These 9 T cell receptor beta chains originate from one sample sequenced in a study of shared clonotypes between healthy human individuals (dated by TCRdb to about 2020). The receptor library was made with the immunoSEQ multiplex PCR assay. Not all clones reach the TCRdb copy of this immuneACCESS table, which keeps in-frame sequences only. Checked studies attribute under half of the gap to unresolved V genes and leave the rest unexplained. The sample contains tens of thousands of clones, under 65% of them found a single time. Over 50% of the sample comes from the top ten. The sample comprised memory CD8+ T cells sorted from blood. The cell subset or site label, read with the paper, signifies: CD45RO+ cells pooled with CCR7-negative TemRA cells. The receptors come from a man younger than 40 in good health.

CDR3 amino acids: CATELAGDGGNEQFF. CDR3 sequence (DNA): TGTGCCACGGAACTAGCGGGAGACGGTGGCAATGAGCAGTTCTTC. The V and J genes are TRBV6-1 and TRBJ2-1, with 11 bases identical to TRBD2. The CDR3 spans 15 residues. The germline CDR1 and CDR2 sequences are MNHNS and SASEGT. Germline trimming cut 10 bases from V and 6 bases from J; bases unmatched to any gene: 11.

This clone was seen more than once but under ten times. The chain joins TRBV6-6 to TRBJ2-1, with TRBD2 identical over 7 bases. The CDR3 contains 15 residues. Germline V gene lookup returns CDR1 MNHNY and CDR2 SVGAGI (reference sequence). J was trimmed by 8 bases and V by 0 bases; bases with no gene match: 7. CDR3 sequence (DNA): TGTGCCAGCAGTTACTCTCGGGAGGTTGGCCATGAGCAGTTCTTC. This encodes CASSYSREVGHEQFF.

The V gene is TRBV2, the J gene TRBJ1-1; weak D call: TRBD1 (6 bases). The CDR3 has 14 amino acids. Trimming removed 7 bases from V and 0 bases from J, with 12 bases in between. In germline, CDR1 is SNHLY, CDR2 FYNNEI. The CDR3 region is CASNRVLMNTEAFF. The CDR3 region has the DNA TGTGCCAGCAACAGGGTCCTGATGAACACTGAAGCTTTCTTT.

There are a few counts of this clone. The V call is TRBV9, the J call TRBJ1-2, with D maybe TRBD1 (5 bases). V dropped 3 bases and J dropped 4 bases, with 19 bases sitting between them. Germline V gene lookup returns CDR1 SGDLS and CDR2 YYNGEE. This CDR3 contains 16 residues. The CDR3 region has the DNA TGTGCCAGCAGCGACCGGGACTCAACGATAGGCTATGGCTACACCTTC. This sequence encodes CASSDRDSTIGYGYTF.

This clone was observed a few times. V gene TRBV29-1 combines with J gene TRBJ2-2, with 7 positions matching TRBD2. The germline gives CDR1 SQVTM, CDR2 ANQGSEA. CDR3 length: 13 amino acids. Trimming cost V 5 bases and J 2 bases; bases outside gene matches: 2. The CDR3: CSVSGVNTGELFF. In DNA, the CDR3 is TGCAGCGTTAGCGGGGTTAACACCGGGGAGCTGTTTTTT.

In DNA, the CDR3 is TGTGCCAGCAGTGAAGCGCTAGCGGGAGGTCCCACCGGGGAGCTGTTTTTT. This gives the protein CASSEALAGGPTGELFF. This chain joins TRBV2 and TRBJ2-2, with 11 bases identical to TRBD2. The V and J ends lost 0 bases and 4 bases, in that order; junction bases with no gene match: 4. The CDR3 sequence is 17 residues long. The germline V gene encodes CDR1 SNHLY and CDR2 FYNNEI.

The chain uses TRBV7-9 and TRBJ2-2, with a tentative D call TRBD2 (5 bases). Trimming left V 5 bases short and J 2 bases short, with 21 bases between. CDR1 SEHNR and CDR2 FQNEAQ come from the germline V gene (reference sequence). The CDR3 has 18 residues. CDR3 sequence reads: CASSTTVARAGNTGELFF. The DNA of the CDR3 is TGTGCCAGCAGCACCACGGTAGCGAGGGCCGGAAACACCGGGGAGCTGTTTTTT.

This rearrangement joins TRBV29-1 to TRBJ1-1; D uncertain. The CDR3 is made up of 14 amino acids. The ends were cut back, 4 bases at V and 0 bases at J, with 12 bases in the middle. Germline V gene data show CDR1 as SQVTM and CDR2 as ANQGSEA. CDR3 DNA: TGCAGCGTTGTTTCGGAACTCATGAACACTGAAGCTTTCTTT. This gives the protein CSVVSELMNTEAFF.

This chain joins TRBV10-3 and TRBJ1-1; weak D call: TRBD1 (5 bases). Germline V gene sequence: CDR1 ENHRY, CDR2 SYGVKD. Deletions cut 7 bases from V and 4 bases from J, with 16 bases between. This CDR3 has 14 residues. Here the CDR3 DNA reads TGTGCCATCAACTCAGGGAAAAGGAGCACTGAAGCTTTCTTT. This translates into CAINSGKRSTEAFF.